The 16 T cell receptor beta chains below come from one sample, sequenced in a study of OX40 agonist ivuxolimab in advanced cancers. Profiled with immunoSEQ multiplex PCR; TCRdb holds only in-frame clones, not every one. The repertoire has 65,000 to 75,000 clones, approximately 81% of them found once; the top ten carry approximately 6.1%. Source: CD4+ or CD8+ T cells sorted from blood, taken in a trial of the OX40 agonist ivuxolimab. These receptors were collected from an adult with an advanced solid tumor such as melanoma, head and neck, liver or kidney cancer.

The V call is TRBV12-5, the J call TRBJ2-7; D is unresolved. CDR3 length equals 14 residues. With 5 bases removed from V and 3 bases from J, the gap between germline ends came to 14 bases. In germline, CDR1 is LGHNT, CDR2 FRNRAP. CDR3 residues: CASGEGGIYYEQYF. CDR3 in DNA: TGTGCTAGTGGTGAAGGCGGTATATACTACGAGCAGTACTTC. Supplemented by reference TRBV12-5 and TRBJ2-7, the full variable domain reads DARVTQTPRHKVTEMGQEVTMRCQPILGHNTVFWYRQTMMQGLELLAYFRNRAPLDDSGMPKDRFSAEMPDATLATLKIQPSEPRDSAVYFCASGEGGIYYEQYFGPGTRLTVT.

The gene calls are TRBV5-1 and TRBJ1-1, with 7 bases aligning to TRBD1. The CDR3 runs 16 residues. Unmatched junction bases numbered 18, after V lost 6 bases and J lost 7 bases. Germline lookup yields CDR1 SGHRS and CDR2 YFSETQ. CDR3 bases: TGCGCCAGCAACCCAGCTCTAGGGGGCGCTGGAAGTGAAGCTTTCTTT. This gives the protein CASNPALGGAGSEAFF.

This clone was seen a handful of times. The chain has TRBV5-4 and TRBJ2-7; TRBD1 agrees at 9 bases. J lost 5 bases, V lost 3 bases, and 9 bases had no gene match. This CDR3 is built from 15 residues. Germline lookup yields CDR1 SGHNT and CDR2 YYREEE (reference sequence). The CDR3: CASSSRTGAGDEQYF. Here the CDR3 DNA reads TGTGCCAGCAGCTCTAGGACAGGGGCCGGGGACGAGCAGTACTTC.

This clone was detected only a few times. The V gene is TRBV5-3, the J gene TRBJ1-5; no clear D gene. TRBV5-3 is an open reading frame whose function is uncertain. The CDR3 consists of 16 residues. V gave up 2 bases and J gave up 4 bases, with 16 bases separating them. The CDR3 sequence: CARSFQGRLSNQPQHF. The CDR3 nucleotides read TGTGCCAGAAGCTTCCAAGGGCGACTTAGTAATCAGCCCCAGCATTTT.

The V and J genes are TRBV5-1 and TRBJ2-1; either TRBD1 or TRBD2 may supply D (5 bases each). The CDR3 loop spans 12 amino acids. In germline, CDR1 is SGHRS, CDR2 YFSETQ. Trimming shortened V by 3 bases and J by 6 bases, and 7 bases separated the two germline ends. CDR3 sequence reads: CASSWDGNEQFF. The CDR3, as DNA: TGCGCCAGCAGCTGGGACGGCAATGAGCAGTTCTTC.

Only a few counts were recorded for this clone. This rearrangement joins TRBV11-3 to TRBJ2-3; D is perhaps TRBD2 (6 bases). Trimming pared 2 bases from V and 1 base from J, leaving 10 bases between. CDR3 size: 15 residues. Looked up from germline, CDR1 is SGHNT and CDR2 is YENEEA. The CDR3 DNA reads TGTGCCAGCAGCTTATACCTAGCGCGCACAGATACGCAGTATTTT. Protein sequence: CASSLYLARTDTQYF.

This clone has just one count. The gene calls are TRBV6-1 and TRBJ1-5, with D hard to call. Per the germline V gene, CDR1 is MNHNS and CDR2 is SASEGT. This CDR3 is 14 amino acids long. Trimming cost V 2 bases and J 2 bases, with 7 bases left between them. The CDR3 DNA reads as TGTGCCAGCAGTGAACTCCCGGGCAATCAGCCCCAGCATTTT. Encoded protein: CASSELPGNQPQHF.

J is TRBJ2-3 and V is TRBV18, with TRBD2 matching 9 bases. The CDR3 runs to 14 residues. J was trimmed by 2 bases and V by 8 bases; bases with no gene match: 5. Germline loops: CDR1 KGHSH, CDR2 LQKENI. For the CDR3, the DNA is TGTGCCAGCGCGACTAGCGGTACCACAGATACGCAGTATTTT. This codes for CASATSGTTDTQYF.

The chain links TRBV5-6 to TRBJ2-3, with D unresolved. The V gene lost 2 bases and the J gene lost 2 bases, with 9 bases spanning the gap. The CDR3 loop spans 14 amino acids. Germline V gene lookup returns CDR1 SGHDT and CDR2 YYEEEE. In DNA form, the CDR3 reads TGTGCCAGCAGCTTCTCACCTATCACAGATACGCAGTATTTT. It encodes CASSFSPITDTQYF.

This clone appeared a single time. This chain links TRBV29-1 with TRBJ1-1; D gene ambiguous. The CDR3 contains 16 residues. The germline V gene has CDR1 SQVTM and CDR2 ANQGSEA. The V and J ends lost 6 bases and 0 bases respectively, with 20 bases between them. In DNA form, the CDR3 reads TGCAGCGTGGCGGGAAACCCCACCGCAATGAACACTGAAGCTTTCTTT. This gives the protein CSVAGNPTAMNTEAFF.

V usage is TRBV4-2 and J usage is TRBJ2-2; 8 bases line up with TRBD2. The CDR3 extends over 14 amino acids. CDR1 is LGHNA and CDR2 is YNFKEQ in the germline V gene. V was clipped by 2 bases and J by 5 bases; unmatched bases: 1. CDR3 DNA: TGTGCCAGCAGCCAAAAGCGGGAGACCGGGGAGCTGTTTTTT. It translates to CASSQKRETGELFF.

The chain uses TRBV28 and TRBJ1-4, with no clear D. CDR3 length equals 15 residues. The V end lost 8 bases, the J end lost 2 bases, and 15 bases lay between the germline ends. Germline-derived CDR1 and CDR2 are MDHEN and SYDVKM. CDR3 coding DNA: TGTGCCAGCTCCCTCTCTCGCCCCACTAATGAAAAACTGTTTTTT. Translation gives CASSLSRPTNEKLFF.

The chain joins TRBV6-5 to TRBJ2-1, with 9 bases identical to TRBD1. This CDR3 spans 15 amino acids. The trim removed 6 bases at V and 1 base at J, leaving 4 bases unmatched. Germline values: CDR1 MNHEY, CDR2 SVGAGI. The CDR3 DNA reads TGTGCCAGCAGCCCCGGGACAGGGTCCTACAATGAGCAGTTCTTC. This codes for CASSPGTGSYNEQFF.

The V and J genes are TRBV20-1 and TRBJ2-5; D is undetermined. This CDR3 comprises 11 residues. CDR1 and CDR2 from the germline V gene are DFQATT and SNEGSKA (reference sequence). V lost 5 bases, J lost 1 base, and 5 bases lay in between. Written as DNA, the CDR3 is TGCAGTGCTGTCTTCCAAGAGACCCAGTACTTC. It is translated as CSAVFQETQYF.

The chain recombines TRBV4-3 with TRBJ2-3; no clear D. The CDR3 has 14 amino acids. Deletions cut 0 bases from V and 2 bases from J, with 6 bases between. Germline CDR1 and CDR2: LGHNA and YSLEER. The CDR3 sequence is CASSQDRYTDTQYF. The DNA for the CDR3 is TGCGCCAGCAGCCAAGACAGGTACACAGATACGCAGTATTTT.

The V and J genes are TRBV7-3 and TRBJ1-6; perhaps TRBD1 as D (6 bases). The length of the CDR3 is 13 residues. From germline, CDR1 is SGHTA and CDR2 FQGTGA. Trimming pared 4 bases from V and 7 bases from J, leaving 8 bases between. The CDR3 here is CASSWTANSPLHF. The DNA of the CDR3 is TGTGCCAGCAGCTGGACAGCGAATTCACCCCTCCACTTT.